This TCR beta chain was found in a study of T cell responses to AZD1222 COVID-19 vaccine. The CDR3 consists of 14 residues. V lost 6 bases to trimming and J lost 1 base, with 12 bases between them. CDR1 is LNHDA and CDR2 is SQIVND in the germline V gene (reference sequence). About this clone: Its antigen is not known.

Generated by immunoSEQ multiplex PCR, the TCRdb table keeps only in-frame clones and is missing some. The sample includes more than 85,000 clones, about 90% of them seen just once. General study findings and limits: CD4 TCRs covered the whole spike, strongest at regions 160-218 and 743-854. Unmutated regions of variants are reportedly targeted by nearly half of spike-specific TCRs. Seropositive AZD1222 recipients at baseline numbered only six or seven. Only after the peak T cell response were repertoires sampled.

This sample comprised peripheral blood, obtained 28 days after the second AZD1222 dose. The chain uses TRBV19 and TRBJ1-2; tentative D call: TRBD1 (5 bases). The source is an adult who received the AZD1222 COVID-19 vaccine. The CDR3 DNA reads TGTGCCAGTAGCCGGGACGGAAATAACTATGGCTACACCTTC. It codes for CASSRDGNNYGYTF.